This T cell receptor (beta chain) appears in the sequencing data of a study of long-term antiretroviral therapy in people with HIV. Study-level background: About a decade before 2015, the earliest samples were taken when ART was typically delayed.

With survey level as its setting, the immunoSEQ assay was v3.0. Samples were sequenced targeting roughly 40,000-55,000 T-cell genomes each. Repertoires were generated with immunoSEQ multiplex PCR, while TCRdb's copy carries only in-frame clones and drops some. The table includes about 36,000 clones, 70% to 90% detected once. This CDR3 region has 13 residues. Trimming left V 3 bases short and J 6 bases short, with 10 bases between. Germline V lookup: CDR1 SGDLS, CDR2 YYNGEE. All donors provided no fewer than one pre-ART and no fewer than two post-ART PBMC samples. The sample in question was unsorted PBMCs, obtained 2.2 years after starting antiretroviral therapy. The genes are TRBV9 and TRBJ2-1; D is possibly TRBD1 (5 bases). This TCR derives from a man between 18 and 29 years old with HIV. For the CDR3, the DNA is TGTGCCAGCAGCGACCCTCAGGGCAATGAGCAGTTCTTC. As protein: CASSDPQGNEQFF. Complete variable domain (other parts from reference TRBV9 and TRBJ2-1): DSGVTQTPKHLITATGQRVTLRCSPRSGDLSVYWYQQSLDQGLQFLIQYYNGEERAKGNILERFSAQQFPDLHSELNLSSLELGDSALYFCASSDPQGNEQFFGPGTRLTVL.